Following are 8 T cell receptor beta chains from one sample sequenced in a study of regulatory and conventional T cells in RAG deficiency. Sequenced by immunoSEQ multiplex PCR; TCRdb stores in-frame clones only, minus some. The table lists more than 5,500 clones, roughly four fifths of them singletons. These records were also assigned to another study, of regulatory T cells. Per that paper: Amplification used 52 TRBV primers and 13 TRBJ primers.

Material: CD8+ T cells sorted from blood. The receptors originated from a human donor in good health.

This sequence joins TRBV29-1 and TRBJ2-3; a possible D gene is TRBD1 (6 bases). CDR3 length: 15 residues. V was pared by 6 bases and J by 1 base, with 17 bases between. Germline V gene lookup returns CDR1 SQVTM and CDR2 ANQGSEA. The CDR3 reads CSVTMIQGGTDTQYF. The CDR3 nucleotides are TGCAGCGTGACCATGATACAGGGCGGCACAGATACGCAGTATTTT.

The table lists this clone with a count of one. The chain links TRBV6-1 to TRBJ1-5; unclear D gene. Trimming pared 3 bases from V and 0 bases from J, leaving 9 bases between. The germline V gene has CDR1 MNHNS and CDR2 SASEGT. The CDR3 is 15 amino acids. DNA of the CDR3: TGTGCCAGCAGTGAGGAGACCTATAGCAATCAGCCCCAGCATTTT. Translating it yields CASSEETYSNQPQHF.

The chain uses TRBV7-6 and TRBJ2-1, with 8 bases that match TRBD2. Trimming cost V 4 bases and J 6 bases; bases outside gene matches: 8. The germline CDR1 and CDR2 sequences are SGHVS and FNYEAQ. The CDR3 has 15 residues. The CDR3 DNA reads as TGTGCCAGCAGCTCACGGGGGGGCCGTCCCAATGAGCAGTTCTTC. Protein product: CASSSRGGRPNEQFF.

The J gene is TRBJ2-7, the V gene TRBV7-2; perhaps D is TRBD1 or TRBD2 (5 bases each). Germline assignment: CDR1 SGHTA and CDR2 FQGNSA. Trimming took 2 bases from V and 6 from J, leaving 20 bases between them. This CDR3 spans 16 amino acids. The chain's CDR3 is CASSLWGTDKEGEQYF. The CDR3 coding sequence is TGTGCCAGCAGCTTATGGGGGACGGACAAAGAGGGCGAGCAGTACTTC.

This clone is a singleton in its sample. This chain connects TRBV7-9 to TRBJ2-3; 14 nucleotides align to TRBD2. The V segment lost 5 bases and the J segment 3 bases; nucleotides outside the gene matches: 7. The CDR3 length is 17 residues. The germline V gene has CDR1 SEHNR and CDR2 FQNEAQ (reference sequence). CDR3 DNA sequence: TGTGCCAGCAGCCCAGGGACTAGCGGGGGTCAGACAGATACGCAGTATTTT. It yields the protein CASSPGTSGGQTDTQYF. The full variable domain, its missing parts supplied by reference TRBV7-9 and TRBJ2-3, is DTGVSQNPRHKITKRGQNVTFRCDPISEHNRLYWYRQTLGQGPEFLTYFQNEAQLEKSRLLSDRFSAERPKGSFSTLEIQRTEQGDSAMYLCASSPGTSGGQTDTQYFGPGTRLTVL.

This chain uses TRBV6-6 with TRBJ1-6, with D maybe TRBD1 (5 bases). From germline, CDR1 is MNHNY and CDR2 SVGAGI (reference sequence). V was pared by 6 bases and J by 10 bases, with 16 bases between. The CDR3 is made up of 14 amino acids. The CDR3 DNA is TGTGCCAGCAGCTCCGACAGTTTAAACTCACCCCTCCACTTT. It codes for CASSSDSLNSPLHF.

V gene TRBV28 combines with J gene TRBJ2-5, with TRBD1 identical over 7 bases. Per the germline V gene, CDR1 is MDHEN and CDR2 is SYDVKM. The length of the CDR3 is 16 residues. V lost 3 bases and J lost 1; bases outside the gene matches: 8. CDR3 region: CASSFETGTIQETQYF. The CDR3 DNA reads TGTGCCAGCAGTTTTGAGACAGGGACCATCCAAGAGACCCAGTACTTC.

The chain links TRBV9 to TRBJ1-1; TRBD1 is a possible D gene (5 bases). From germline, CDR1 is SGDLS and CDR2 YYNGEE. This CDR3 is built from 14 residues. Deletions cut 0 bases from V and 11 bases from J, with 17 bases between. CDR3 sequence: CASSVETASEAAFF. The CDR3, as DNA: TGTGCCAGCAGCGTAGAGACAGCTTCAGAAGCGGCTTTCTTT.